This T cell receptor beta chain was documented in a study of OX40 agonist ivuxolimab in advanced cancers. Context from the whole study: Ivuxolimab was a fully human IgG2 agonistic monoclonal antibody targeting the costimulatory receptor OX40 (CD134). Intravenous ivuxolimab was administered to patients every 2 weeks at six dose levels: 0.01, 0.1, 0.3, 1.5, 3 and 10 mg/kg. Among the roughly 50 dose-escalation patients, around 20 had hepatocellular carcinoma, 15 or so melanoma, 9 renal cell carcinoma and 9 head and neck cancer. In the dose-escalation cohort, roughly 82% of patients were male, and the mean age was around 60 years with a range of roughly 20 to 79. Prior anti-PD-1, anti-PD-L1 or anti-CTLA-4 therapy was permitted, and checkpoint inhibitors had been received by about 37% of dose-escalation patients. Three dose-escalation patients achieved partial responses, one with hepatocellular carcinoma and two with cutaneous melanoma. The purpose of peripheral TCRbeta sequencing was to test whether ivuxolimab changed TCR sequence diversity and led to clonal T-cell expansion. The paper reports the monotherapy dose-escalation portion (N ≈ 52 patients) of the phase I ivuxolimab trial. What the work shows at the level of the full study, not this receptor alone: After ivuxolimab, expanded clones were on average more numerous among CD8+ T cells than among CD4+ T cells. Partial responders in the 0.1-3.0 mg/kg groups had among the lowest normalized peripheral clonal expansion, especially among CD8+ T cells. Low levels of normalized T-cell clonal expansion were also seen in some patients who did not respond. At doses of 0.1 to 3.0 mg/kg, clonal expansion of both CD4+ and CD8+ T cells in blood was seen between baseline and week 6. Which antigens the clonally expanded peripheral T cells were specific for was not determined.

The trial excluded patients who had a history of autoimmune disease or were on systemic immunosuppression. In every dose cohort, peripheral blood was drawn for TCR sequencing at baseline, cycle 4 day 1, and cycle 7 day 1. Samples came from an open-label, multicenter, first-in-human phase I dose-escalation trial of ivuxolimab. Adults with locally advanced or metastatic melanoma, renal cell carcinoma, hepatocellular carcinoma or head and neck squamous cell carcinoma were enrolled in the trial. CD4+ and CD8+ T cells were sorted separately from peripheral blood before TCR sequencing. Based on the germline V gene (reference sequence), the CDR1 and CDR2 sequences are GTSNPN and SVGIG. The CDR3 has 16 amino acids, counting the end cysteine and phenylalanine. Kept here is only the CDR3 DNA, which spans 48 bases and is read in frame from base 1. The junction shows trimming of 0 bases on V and 7 bases on J, plus 19 bases between the germline ends.

As to this clone: Its recognized antigen is unknown. It has no much larger one-base neighbor in the sample; base qualities were not kept.

To sequence the TCRbeta CDR3 region, genomic DNA was isolated from the sorted cells. The immunoSEQ Assay was used for sequencing of TCRbeta CDR3 regions. This is the immuneACCESS table as TCRdb keeps it, with only in-frame sequences that have V and J called. A part of the clones is gone; compared with another copy, unresolved V genes explain less than half, and the rest is unexplained. The sample table lists about 35,000 clones, about 70% of them with a count of one. Around 21% of the sample comes from the top ten. The sequencing used CD4+ or CD8+ T cells sorted from blood, collected in a trial of the OX40 agonist ivuxolimab. The chain is encoded by TRBV30 joined to TRBJ1-5, with the D segment identity uncertain. This sequence originates from an adult with an advanced solid tumor such as melanoma, head and neck, liver or kidney cancer. The CDR3 here reads CAWSVHGVGGGQPQHF. The sequenced DNA: TGTGCCTGGAGTGTACACGGAGTGGGCGGCGGGCAGCCCCAGCATTTT.